This is a list of T cell receptor beta chains from one sample in a study of shared clonotypes between healthy human individuals. The protocol was immunoSEQ multiplex PCR, while the TCRdb copy is restricted to in-frame clones and leaves out a portion. This sample yields approximately 740,000 clones, of which approximately 74% are seen a single time; over 1.5% belongs to the top ten. Specimen: memory CD4+ T cells sorted from blood. These receptors all come from a woman aged 25 to 39 in good health. Both conserved end residues are part of each CDR3. Fields, in order: V gene, clone size, J gene, D gene, CDR3 protein, CDR3 DNA. D genes are given only for firm matches. Expanded clones get a size class; other rows say once, few or many, or leave the size out.

>TRBV13|-|TRBJ2-3|-
CASSFSGASTDTQYF
TGTGCCAGCAGCTTCAGTGGGGCTAGCACAGATACGCAGTATTTT
>TRBV18|-|TRBJ2-3|-
CASSPPGRGGDTQYF
TGTGCCAGCTCACCACCGGGGCGAGGCGGTGATACGCAGTATTTT
>TRBV27|-|TRBJ2-6|-
CASSQEGGGSGANVLTF
TGTGCCAGCAGCCAAGAGGGAGGGGGCTCTGGGGCCAACGTCCTGACTTTC
>TRBV28|-|TRBJ2-1|-
CATRGRPSSYNEQFF
TGTGCCACCAGGGGTAGACCAAGCTCCTACAATGAGCAGTTCTTC
>TRBV6-1|-|TRBJ1-5|-
CASSEAMFRFNQPQHF
TGTGCCAGCAGTGAAGCAATGTTTCGATTCAATCAGCCCCAGCATTTT
>TRBV7-2|-|TRBJ2-3|TRBD2
CASGRDYLTSDTQYF
TGTGCCAGCGGGAGGGACTACCTCACCTCAGATACGCAGTATTTT
>TRBV9|-|TRBJ2-3|TRBD1
CASSPWDRGYTDTQYF
TGTGCCAGCAGCCCCTGGGACAGGGGATACACAGATACGCAGTATTTT
>TRBV30|-|TRBJ1-1|-
CAWAGEDTEAFF
TGTGCCTGGGCGGGGGAGGACACTGAAGCTTTCTTT
>TRBV5-8|-|TRBJ1-5|TRBD1
CASRFRTGENQPQHF
TGTGCCAGCAGGTTTAGGACAGGAGAGAATCAGCCCCAGCATTTT
>TRBV18|-|TRBJ2-2|-
CASSPTTANTGELFF
TGTGCCAGCTCACCCACGACAGCGAACACCGGGGAGCTGTTTTTT
>TRBV5-1|-|TRBJ2-3|-
CASKTPGTDTQYF
TGCGCCAGCAAGACCCCGGGCACAGATACGCAGTATTTT
>TRBV5-1|-|TRBJ2-1|-
CASSLGSYNEQFF
TGCGCCAGCAGCTTGGGTTCGTACAATGAGCAGTTCTTC
>TRBV30|-|TRBJ2-5|-
CAWSRGGPETQYF
TGTGCCTGGAGTCGGGGTGGGCCGGAGACCCAGTACTTC
>TRBV4-1|many|TRBJ2-7|TRBD1
CASSPGQGSSYEQYF
TGCGCCAGCAGCCCTGGACAGGGGAGCTCCTACGAGCAGTACTTC
>TRBV11-2|-|TRBJ2-2|-
CASSFLRGRNTGELFF
TGTGCCAGCAGCTTTTTAAGGGGGAGGAACACCGGGGAGCTGTTTTTT
>TRBV5-1|-|TRBJ2-2|TRBD2
CASNSGGGFVGELFF
TGCGCCAGCAACTCAGGCGGGGGATTTGTCGGGGAGCTGTTTTTT
>TRBV30|once|TRBJ2-7|-
CAWIPLPYEQYF
TGTGCCTGGATCCCCCTCCCCTACGAGCAGTACTTC
>TRBV7-2|-|TRBJ2-7|TRBD2
CASSSPGLAGGWGEQYF
TGTGCCAGCAGTTCCCCGGGACTAGCGGGAGGGTGGGGCGAGCAGTACTTC
>TRBV6-5|-|TRBJ2-7|TRBD1
CASRLDRGRYEQYF
TGTGCCAGCAGGTTGGACAGGGGGCGGTACGAGCAGTACTTC
>TRBV5-1|-|TRBJ2-1|-
CASSLGQRDYNEQFF
TGCGCCAGCAGCTTGGGACAACGCGACTACAATGAGCAGTTCTTC
>TRBV28|once|TRBJ1-3|-
CASKRRVFGNTIYF
TGTGCCAGCAAGCGGCGGGTCTTTGGAAACACCATATATTTT
>TRBV29-1|few|TRBJ1-4|TRBD1
CSATYRGSEKLFF
TGCAGCGCAACGTACAGGGGGAGCGAAAAACTGTTTTTT
>TRBV7-9|-|TRBJ2-2|TRBD2
CASSLSGSYIGELFF
TGTGCCAGCAGCTTAAGCGGGAGTTACATCGGGGAGCTGTTTTTT
>TRBV19|-|TRBJ2-5|TRBD2
CASSSPETSGKRETQYF
TGTGCCAGTAGTTCCCCTGAGACTAGCGGCAAAAGGGAGACCCAGTACTTC
>TRBV28|-|TRBJ1-2|TRBD1
CASSPGQVDYGYTF
TGTGCCAGCAGTCCAGGACAGGTGGACTATGGCTACACCTTC
>TRBV28|-|TRBJ1-2|-
CASSFRDGGYTF
TGTGCCAGCAGTTTTAGGGACGGAGGCTACACCTTC
>TRBV27|-|TRBJ2-7|TRBD2
CASRGTSGTKLTYEQYF
TGTGCCAGCAGAGGGACTAGCGGGACGAAATTAACCTACGAGCAGTACTTC
>TRBV5-1|many|TRBJ1-4|-
CASSPDVAGEKLFF
TGCGCCAGCAGCCCGGATGTAGCGGGTGAAAAACTGTTTTTT
>TRBV5-1|-|TRBJ2-5|-
CASSLQGQGRGETQYF
TGCGCCAGCAGCCTACAGGGCCAGGGGAGAGGAGAGACCCAGTACTTC
>TRBV7-2|-|TRBJ2-3|TRBD2
CASSLARLAGVDTQYF
TGTGCCAGCAGCTTAGCGAGGCTAGCGGGAGTTGATACGCAGTATTTT
>TRBV15|-|TRBJ1-5|-
CATSREPTWTDGRYSNQPQHF
TGTGCCACCAGCAGAGAGCCGACCTGGACGGACGGGCGTTATAGCAATCAGCCCCAGCATTTT
>TRBV6-5|-|TRBJ2-7|-
CASSYAGPLYEQYF
TGTGCCAGCAGTTACGCAGGTCCCCTTTACGAGCAGTACTTC
>TRBV19|-|TRBJ1-2|-
CASNRTNYGYTF
TGTGCCAGTAACAGGACGAACTATGGCTACACCTTC
>TRBV30|-|TRBJ1-1|-
CAWSVRGPRNTEAFF
TGTGCCTGGAGTGTAAGAGGACCGCGGAACACTGAAGCTTTCTTT
>TRBV6-5|-|TRBJ2-5|-
CASSPPGGYGETQYF
TGTGCCAGCAGCCCCCCAGGGGGGTATGGAGAGACCCAGTACTTC
>TRBV11-3|once|TRBJ2-1|-
CASSSGMGNEQFF
TGTGCCAGCAGCTCGGGCATGGGAAATGAGCAGTTCTTC
>TRBV6-5|-|TRBJ1-1|-
CASSPKRSNTEAFF
TGTGCCAGCAGTCCAAAGAGATCGAACACTGAAGCTTTCTTT
>TRBV6-5|-|TRBJ2-5|-
CASSYREGKETQYF
TGTGCCAGCAGTTACAGGGAAGGAAAGGAGACCCAGTACTTC
>TRBV19|few|TRBJ2-1|-
CATQGEGREQFF
TGTGCCACCCAGGGGGAGGGGAGGGAGCAGTTCTTC
>TRBV19|-|TRBJ1-1|-
CASRMGGMNTEAFF
TGTGCCAGTAGGATGGGAGGGATGAACACTGAAGCTTTCTTT
>TRBV10-3|-|TRBJ2-1|-
CAINQLGTYNEQFF
TGTGCCATCAATCAGCTGGGTACCTACAATGAGCAGTTCTTC
>TRBV2|-|TRBJ2-5|-
CASGGTDNQETQYF
TGTGCCAGCGGGGGGACAGACAACCAAGAGACCCAGTACTTC
>TRBV27|-|TRBJ2-1|-
CASSSTGSRGYNEQFF
TGTGCCAGCAGTTCGACAGGAAGTCGGGGCTACAATGAGCAGTTCTTC
>TRBV4-1|-|TRBJ2-1|TRBD2
CASSPPWTSGYNEQFF
TGCGCCAGCAGCCCCCCATGGACTAGCGGGTACAATGAGCAGTTCTTC
>TRBV19|-|TRBJ2-2|TRBD2
CASIRTSRQPGELFF
TGTGCCAGTATCCGGACTAGCAGGCAGCCCGGGGAGCTGTTTTTT